Each of the 10 T cell receptor beta chains below was sequenced from the same sample in a study of OX40 agonist ivuxolimab in advanced cancers. Sequencing used immunoSEQ multiplex PCR; TCRdb keeps in-frame clones, though not all of them. The data show roughly 40,000 clones, 80% to 95% seen once. The sequences come from CD4+ or CD8+ T cells sorted from blood, collected in a trial of the OX40 agonist ivuxolimab. These TCRs come from an adult with an advanced solid tumor such as melanoma, head and neck, liver or kidney cancer.

The V gene is TRBV5-8, the J gene TRBJ2-2; D unresolved. There are 17 residues in the CDR3. The V and J ends lost 0 bases and 0 bases respectively, with 12 bases between them. Germline CDR1 is SGHTS and CDR2 is YDEGEE. The CDR3 DNA reads as TGTGCCAGCAGCTTGGCGAGCGTGTACTCGAACACCGGGGAGCTGTTTTTT. It codes for CASSLASVYSNTGELFF.

V is TRBV7-2 and J is TRBJ2-7; D is uncertain. The V gene lost 2 bases and the J gene lost 3 bases, with 11 bases spanning the gap. Germline values: CDR1 SGHTA, CDR2 FQGNSA. The CDR3 is 14 amino acids. As DNA, the CDR3 is TGTGCCAGCAGCTTACCCGGCCTATACTACGAGCAGTACTTC. Translated: CASSLPGLYYEQYF.

The J gene is TRBJ2-2, the V gene TRBV19; no reliable D call. With 6 bases removed from V and 0 bases from J, the gap between germline ends came to 5 bases. The CDR3 length is 13 residues. The germline V gene encodes CDR1 LNHDA and CDR2 SQIVND (reference sequence). This CDR3 reads CASSPANTGELFF. CDR3 DNA sequence: TGTGCCAGTAGCCCAGCGAACACCGGGGAGCTGTTTTTT.

This chain connects TRBV19 to TRBJ2-1; 9 bases align to TRBD2. CDR1 is LNHDA and CDR2 is SQIVND in the germline V gene (reference sequence). Trimming removed 8 bases from V and 6 bases from J; junction bases left unmatched: 5. This CDR3 has 13 amino acids. In nucleotides, the CDR3 is TGTGCCAGTGACAGCGGGAGGTTCAATGAGCAGTTCTTC. It codes for CASDSGRFNEQFF. Supplemented by reference TRBV19 and TRBJ2-1, the full variable domain reads DGGITQSPKYLFRKEGQNVTLSCEQNLNHDAMYWYRQDPGQGLRLIYYSQIVNDFQKGDIAEGYSVSREKKESFPLTVTSAQKNPTAFYLCASDSGRFNEQFFGPGTRLTVL.

This chain uses TRBV28 with TRBJ2-7; D is uncertain. The V gene's germline CDR1 is MDHEN and CDR2 SYDVKM. Trimming pared 5 bases from V and 2 bases from J, leaving 7 bases between. This CDR3 has 12 residues. This CDR3 reads CASSLFTYEQYF. CDR3 DNA: TGTGCCAGCAGTCTCTTTACCTACGAGCAGTACTTC.

This clone was counted once. This rearrangement joins TRBV5-6 to TRBJ1-5; D might be TRBD1 (5 bases). The germline gives CDR1 SGHDT, CDR2 YYEEEE. This CDR3 has 15 amino acids. The V end lost 0 bases, the J end lost 5 bases, and 12 bases lay between the germline ends. The CDR3 here is CASSLEGDFDQPQHF. The CDR3 coding sequence is TGTGCCAGCAGCTTGGAAGGGGATTTTGATCAGCCCCAGCATTTT.

J is TRBJ2-7 and V is TRBV28; weak D call: TRBD2 (7 bases). CDR1 and CDR2 (germline): MDHEN, SYDVKM. The CDR3 totals 14 residues. V lost 6 bases, J lost 2 bases, and 14 bases lay in between. The CDR3 DNA reads TGTGCCAGCAGCTCGGGGGGCACCACCTACGAGCAGTACTTC. It yields the protein CASSSGGTTYEQYF.

The rearrangement joins TRBV29-1 to TRBJ2-2; 8 nucleotides agree with TRBD2. V was pared by 0 bases and J by 3 bases, with 15 bases of the junction left unmatched. The CDR3 has 19 amino acids. Germline CDR1 is SQVTM and CDR2 is ANQGSEA. The CDR3 reads CSVEDWSGTSAGYTGELFF. In nucleotides, the CDR3 is TGCAGCGTTGAAGATTGGAGCGGGACTAGTGCTGGGTACACCGGGGAGCTGTTTTTT.

V and J are TRBV11-3 and TRBJ2-2, with D possibly being TRBD1 (6 bases). The CDR3 totals 16 residues. Trimming left V 1 base short and J 6 bases short, with 15 bases between. Germline CDR1 and CDR2: SGHNT and YENEEA. CDR3 sequence reads: CASSLVPQGMSGELFF. CDR3 in DNA: TGTGCCAGCAGCTTAGTGCCTCAGGGGATGTCCGGGGAGCTGTTTTTT.

This clone occurred once. The chain uses TRBV19 and TRBJ2-3; 11 bases are shared with TRBD2. The CDR3 contains 15 residues. V was clipped by 6 bases and J by 6 bases; unmatched bases: 8. Germline CDR1 LNHDA, CDR2 SQIVND (reference sequence). The CDR3 here is CASRSRLAGHDTQYF. The CDR3 DNA reads as TGTGCCAGTAGATCGAGACTAGCGGGACATGATACGCAGTATTTT.